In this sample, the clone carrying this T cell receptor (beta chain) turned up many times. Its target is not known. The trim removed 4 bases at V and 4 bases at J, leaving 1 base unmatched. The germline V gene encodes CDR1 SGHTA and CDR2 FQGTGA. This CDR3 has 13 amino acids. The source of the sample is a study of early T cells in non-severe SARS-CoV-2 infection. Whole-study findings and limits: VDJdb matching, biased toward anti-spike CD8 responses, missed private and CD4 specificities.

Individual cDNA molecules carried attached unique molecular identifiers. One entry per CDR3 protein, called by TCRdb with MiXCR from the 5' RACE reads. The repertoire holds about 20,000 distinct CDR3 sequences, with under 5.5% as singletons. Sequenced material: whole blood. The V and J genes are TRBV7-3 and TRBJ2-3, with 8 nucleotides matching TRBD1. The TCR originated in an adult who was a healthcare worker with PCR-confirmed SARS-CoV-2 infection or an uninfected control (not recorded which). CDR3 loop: CASSSDRADTQYF. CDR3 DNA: TGTGCCAGCAGCTCGGACAGGGCAGATACGCAGTATTTT.